The 29 T cell receptor beta chains below were found in one sample sequenced in a study of blood T cell repertoires in COVID-19. Clones were sequenced by immunoSEQ multiplex PCR, and TCRdb holds only the in-frame ones, with some missing. In the table there are roughly 340,000 clones, 70% to 90% of which are singletons. The specimen sequenced was peripheral blood. These receptors all come from a woman in her twenties or thirties with COVID-19, enrolled during active disease.

CDR3 sequence reads: CASSQVLVRGIYNEQFF. For the CDR3, the DNA is TGCGCCAGCAGCCAAGTGCTAGTTAGGGGTATTTACAATGAGCAGTTCTTC. The genes are TRBV4-3 and TRBJ2-1, with D possibly being TRBD1 (5 bases). V lost 1 base, J lost 4 bases, and 17 bases lay in between. CDR1 and CDR2 from the germline V gene are LGHNA and YSLEER. The CDR3 sequence is 17 residues long.

The chain carries TRBV5-8 and TRBJ2-7; D might be TRBD1 (6 bases). This CDR3 has 13 residues. The V and J ends lost 3 bases and 3 bases respectively, with 10 bases between them. Per the germline V gene, CDR1 is SGHTS and CDR2 is YDEGEE. The chain's CDR3 is CASSSGTLYEQYF. CDR3 coding DNA: TGTGCCAGCAGCTCCGGGACACTCTACGAGCAGTACTTC. Filled out from reference TRBV5-8 and TRBJ2-7, the complete variable domain reads EAGVTQSPTHLIKTRGQQATLRCSPISGHTSVYWYQQALGLGLQFLLWYDEGEERNRGNFPPRFSGRQFPNYSSELNVNALELEDSALYLCASSSGTLYEQYFGPGTRLTVT.

The V call is TRBV6-2 or TRBV6-3, the J call TRBJ2-7; D unclear. Germline CDR1 and CDR2: MNHEY and SVGEGT. The CDR3 is 16 residues long. The V and J ends lost 0 bases and 2 bases respectively, with 14 bases between them. CDR3 sequence: CASSYSANLRTYEQYF. DNA for the CDR3: TGTGCCAGCAGTTACTCCGCGAACCTACGTACCTACGAGCAGTACTTC.

The CDR3 nucleotides read TGTGCCAGCAGCGACCCCTTGGGGGGACGGTACTTC. Amino acids: CASSDPLGGRYF. V gene TRBV2 combines with J gene TRBJ2-4, with D perhaps TRBD2 (6 bases). V was pared by 6 bases and J by 15 bases, with 18 bases between. The CDR3 runs to 12 residues. Germline loops: CDR1 SNHLY, CDR2 FYNNEI.

The V call is TRBV6-5, the J call TRBJ2-7; no clear D gene. With 5 bases removed from V and 2 bases from J, the gap between germline ends came to 7 bases. The CDR3 has 12 amino acids. Germline V gives CDR1 MNHEY, CDR2 SVGAGI. CDR3 DNA: TGTGCCAGCAGTCCAGAAACCTACGAGCAGTACTTC. Its translation: CASSPETYEQYF.

This clone was detected a few times. The genes are TRBV6-6 and TRBJ2-7, with D tentatively TRBD2 (6 bases). The germline V gene has CDR1 MNHNY and CDR2 SVGAGI (reference sequence). The length of the CDR3 is 15 residues. V was cut by 0 bases and J by 4 bases, with 13 bases left in between. The CDR3 sequence: CASSYSGDSHYEQYV. CDR3 DNA: TGTGCCAGCAGTTACTCGGGGGACTCTCATTACGAGCAGTACGTC.

The gene calls are TRBV9 and TRBJ2-2; 8 bases match TRBD2. This CDR3 is 17 amino acids long. J gave up 0 bases and V 3 bases, and 7 bases lay outside the gene matches. The V gene's germline CDR1 is SGDLS and CDR2 YYNGEE. Written as DNA, the CDR3 is TGTGCCAGCAGCGATACTAGCGGAGGCGCGAACACCGGGGAGCTGTTTTTT. It encodes CASSDTSGGANTGELFF.

The chain employs TRBV7-2 and TRBJ2-3, with TRBD1 identical over 9 bases. CDR3 size: 20 residues. The trim removed 0 bases at V and 0 bases at J, leaving 13 bases unmatched. Germline V gene data show CDR1 as SGHTA and CDR2 as FQGNSA. The CDR3: CASSLAAPRSGQGSTDTQYF. The CDR3 nucleotides are TGTGCCAGCAGCTTAGCAGCACCGCGTTCGGGACAGGGAAGCACAGATACGCAGTATTTT.

The rearrangement uses TRBV30 and TRBJ1-6; D is ambiguous. CDR1 is GTSNPN and CDR2 is SVGIG in the germline V gene (reference sequence). V shed 1 base and J shed 2 bases, with 12 bases lying between them. There are 16 residues in the CDR3. Written as DNA, the CDR3 is TGTGCCTGGAGTGCAGGAGGCAGCACCTATAATTCACCCCTCCACTTT. Translating it yields CAWSAGGSTYNSPLHF.

This rearrangement joins TRBV3-1 (or the pseudogene TRBV3-2) to TRBJ2-3; a possible D gene is TRBD2 (6 bases). The CDR3 has 17 amino acids. The ends were cut back, 4 bases at V and 2 bases at J, with 19 bases in the middle. In germline, CDR1 is LGHDT, CDR2 YNNKEL (reference sequence). The DNA of the CDR3 is TGTGCCAGCAGCCGCCAGGGACTCCCCCAAAACACAGATACGCAGTATTTT. It codes for CASSRQGLPQNTDTQYF.

J is TRBJ2-2 and V is TRBV28, with 9 positions matching TRBD1. The CDR3 runs 16 residues. Germline assignment: CDR1 MDHEN and CDR2 SYDVKM. Germline trimming cut 6 bases from V and 6 bases from J; bases unmatched to any gene: 11. The CDR3 sequence: CASRSPGQGRAGELFF. DNA of the CDR3: TGTGCCAGCAGGTCACCGGGACAGGGTAGGGCCGGGGAGCTGTTTTTT.

This clone was found a few times. The chain carries TRBV7-9 and TRBJ2-1, with 9 bases aligning to TRBD2. This CDR3 contains 15 residues. Trimming at V came to 5 bases and at J to 10 bases, leaving 12 bases not matched to a gene. Germline CDR1 and CDR2: SEHNR and FQNEAQ (reference sequence). The CDR3 protein is CASSPAGGPIGEQFF. The DNA of the CDR3 is TGTGCCAGCAGCCCGGCGGGAGGGCCGATCGGGGAGCAGTTCTTC.

The V gene is TRBV28, the J gene TRBJ2-7; 8 bases match TRBD2. Germline assignment: CDR1 MDHEN and CDR2 SYDVKM. This CDR3 has 15 residues. The V segment lost 2 bases and the J segment 3 bases; nucleotides outside the gene matches: 6. CDR3 DNA sequence: TGTGCCAGCAGTTTACTAACGGGACTAGTCTACGAGCAGTACTTC. It translates to CASSLLTGLVYEQYF.

On this clone: One end of the junction does not line up with germline, which may come from a read error. The rearrangement uses TRBV29-1 and TRBJ2-3; 11 bases map to TRBD2. The CDR3 runs 13 residues. Germline V gene sequence: CDR1 SQVTM, CDR2 ANQGSEA. CDR3 DNA: TGCAGCGTTGTGGTTCGTGGGGGACTAGCGGAAAATTTC. Protein product: CSVVVRGGLAENF.

This clone was found once. The V gene is TRBV10-3, the J gene TRBJ2-2; TRBD2 agrees at 11 bases. Germline V gene sequence: CDR1 ENHRY, CDR2 SYGVKD. Germline trimming cut 10 bases from V and 0 bases from J; bases unmatched to any gene: 4. The CDR3 is 15 residues long. The CDR3 reads CATLAGGPNTGELFF. The CDR3 DNA follows: TGTGCCACCCTAGCGGGGGGCCCGAACACCGGGGAGCTGTTTTTT.

V usage is TRBV2 and J usage is TRBJ2-3, with D maybe TRBD1 (5 bases). This CDR3 comprises 14 residues. The V end lost 7 bases, the J end lost 2 bases, and 13 bases lay between the germline ends. Germline V gives CDR1 SNHLY, CDR2 FYNNEI. The CDR3 region is CASIRGSTTDTQYF. CDR3 nucleotide sequence: TGTGCCAGCATTAGGGGTTCGACCACAGATACGCAGTATTTT.

For the CDR3, the DNA is TGCGCCAGCAGCCAAGAGAGAGGTGGCCCCTCGGATAATCAGCCCCAGCATTTT. Its translation is CASSQERGGPSDNQPQHF. The chain recombines TRBV4-1 with TRBJ1-5; D unresolved. The germline V and J ends were trimmed by 0 bases and 4 bases, with 19 bases remaining between them. The CDR3 consists of 18 residues. Germline CDR1 and CDR2: MGHRA and YSYEKL.

The chain employs TRBV27 and TRBJ1-1; 8 positions match TRBD1. The CDR3 has 15 amino acids. Per germline, CDR1 MNHEY and CDR2 SMNVEV (reference sequence). V lost 0 bases, J lost 5 bases, and 5 bases stayed unmatched. CDR3 residues: CASSLSPDRVTEAFF. The CDR3 DNA reads as TGTGCCAGCAGTTTATCCCCGGACAGGGTGACTGAAGCTTTCTTT.

The chain uses TRBV6-2 or TRBV6-3 and TRBJ1-5; 10 bases match TRBD1. The CDR3 loop spans 15 amino acids. J lost 6 bases, V lost 0 bases, and 2 bases had no gene match. In germline, CDR1 is MNHEY, CDR2 SVGEGT. The CDR3 spells CASSYSRDRGQPQHF. The CDR3 region has the DNA TGTGCCAGCAGTTACTCGAGGGACAGGGGTCAGCCCCAGCATTTT.

This chain links TRBV24-1 with TRBJ2-3, with D tentatively TRBD2 (6 bases). Germline V CDR1 and CDR2: KGHDR, SFDVKD. V gave up 5 bases and J gave up 2 bases, with 13 bases separating them. The CDR3 contains 15 residues. In DNA form, the CDR3 reads TGTGCCACCAGTGCTGGGCGGGGCCCCACAGATACGCAGTATTTT. The encoded protein is CATSAGRGPTDTQYF.

The V call is TRBV2, the J call TRBJ2-1; D is uncertain. V lost 7 bases, J lost 7 bases, and 14 bases lay in between. CDR3 length: 13 residues. Germline V gene sequence: CDR1 SNHLY, CDR2 FYNNEI. CDR3 DNA: TGTGCCAGCATCCCCAGCAGGTCGAATGAGCAGTTCTTC. Translated, it gives CASIPSRSNEQFF.

V usage is TRBV5-6 and J usage is TRBJ1-2; D call uncertain. There are 13 residues in the CDR3. Trimming removed 4 bases at V and 8 bases at J, with 15 bases between. In germline, CDR1 is SGHDT, CDR2 YYEEEE. CDR3 amino acids: CASSLDPGGGYTF. Here the CDR3 DNA reads TGTGCCAGCAGCCTGGATCCGGGAGGAGGCTACACCTTC.

The rearrangement links TRBV27 to TRBJ1-4; TRBD1 matches 7 bases. Looked up from germline, CDR1 is MNHEY and CDR2 is SMNVEV (reference sequence). V dropped 4 bases and J dropped 6; count of bases not matched to a gene: 8. CDR3 size: 15 residues. CDR3 nucleotides: TGTGCCAGCAGTTCCCGGACAGGCGAGCATGAAAAACTGTTTTTT. Protein sequence: CASSSRTGEHEKLFF.

This clone has just a few counts. J is TRBJ1-1 and V is TRBV5-1; 9 positions match TRBD1. CDR3 length: 15 residues. Germline V CDR1 and CDR2: SGHRS, YFSETQ. Losses at the gene ends were 5 bases for V and 8 bases for J; bases not matched to a gene: 13. Written as DNA, the CDR3 is TGCGCCAGCAGGGCCGGGACAGGGTATCGGGAAGAAGCTTTCTTT. It yields the protein CASRAGTGYREEAFF.

The chain carries TRBV4-2 and TRBJ2-1, with TRBD2 identical over 12 bases. J lost 3 bases, V lost 0 bases, and 12 bases had no gene match. CDR1 and CDR2 (germline): LGHNA, YNFKEQ. CDR3 size: 20 residues. The CDR3 protein is CASSQDRASGGGFFYNEQFF. The CDR3 region has the DNA TGTGCCAGCAGCCAAGATCGGGCTAGCGGGGGGGGTTTTTTCTACAATGAGCAGTTCTTC.

The sample holds one count of this clone. The chain employs TRBV23-1 and TRBJ1-5; D not certain. TRBV23-1 is an open reading frame whose function is uncertain. The germline V and J ends were trimmed by 3 bases and 1 base, with 10 bases remaining between them. There are 15 residues in the CDR3. In nucleotides, the CDR3 is TGCGCCAGCAGTCACACCGGTCCAAGCAATCAGCCCCAGCATTTT. Protein sequence: CASSHTGPSNQPQHF.

This chain links TRBV19 with TRBJ2-1, with TRBD2 matching over 11 bases. Germline loops: CDR1 LNHDA, CDR2 SQIVND (reference sequence). Trimming cost V 9 bases and J 4 bases; bases outside gene matches: 5. The CDR3 spans 14 residues. CDR3 sequence reads: CASRGLADYNEQFF. The CDR3 bases are TGTGCCAGCAGGGGACTAGCGGATTACAATGAGCAGTTCTTC.

V usage is TRBV10-3 and J usage is TRBJ2-1; TRBD1 agrees at 10 bases. This CDR3 spans 17 amino acids. V trimming: 5 bases; J trimming: 8 bases; junction bases outside the gene matches: 15. Germline loops: CDR1 ENHRY, CDR2 SYGVKD. The CDR3 nucleotides read TGTGCCATCAGTAGAAGTGGCCCGGGACAGGGGCTTTATGAGCAGTTCTTC. Translation: CAISRSGPGQGLYEQFF.

The chain joins TRBV7-9 to TRBJ1-2; 9 nucleotides align to TRBD1. The ends lost 5 bases at V and 6 bases at J; junction bases unmatched: 7. The CDR3 is 14 residues long. CDR1 is SEHNR, CDR2 FQNEAQ, per germline (reference sequence). The DNA for the CDR3 is TGTGCCAGCAGCCCCCGGGACAGGGTTGATGGCTACACCTTC. Protein product: CASSPRDRVDGYTF. The whole variable domain, filled in from reference TRBV7-9 and TRBJ1-2, reads DTGVSQNPRHKITKRGQNVTFRCDPISEHNRLYWYRQTLGQGPEFLTYFQNEAQLEKSRLLSDRFSAERPKGSFSTLEIQRTEQGDSAMYLCASSPRDRVDGYTFGSGTRLTVV.